This T cell receptor beta chain appears in the sequencing data of a study of blood T cells in healthy people across ages. For the second PCR, which ran for 7 to 11 cycles, a sample-barcoded 5' primer and a J-beta primer mix were used. One entry per CDR3 protein results from TCRdb running MiXCR on the 5' RACE reads. The profile shows over 1.5 million distinct CDR3 sequences, about 50% of them singletons. The table lists this clonotype with a few counts. This receptor was obtained from a woman aged 40 to 50 in good health. The source material was blood.

CDR3 amino acids: CASSRDPGAYEQYF. The CDR3 DNA follows: TGTGCCAGCAGCCGGGATCCTGGGGCTTACGAGCAGTACTTC. The rearrangement joins TRBV3-1 to TRBJ2-7; the D gene is possibly TRBD1 (5 bases). The CDR3 is 14 amino acids. Between the trimmed V and J ends, which lost 4 bases and 4 bases, there was a span of 14 bases. Germline lookup yields CDR1 LGHDT and CDR2 YNNKEL (reference sequence).